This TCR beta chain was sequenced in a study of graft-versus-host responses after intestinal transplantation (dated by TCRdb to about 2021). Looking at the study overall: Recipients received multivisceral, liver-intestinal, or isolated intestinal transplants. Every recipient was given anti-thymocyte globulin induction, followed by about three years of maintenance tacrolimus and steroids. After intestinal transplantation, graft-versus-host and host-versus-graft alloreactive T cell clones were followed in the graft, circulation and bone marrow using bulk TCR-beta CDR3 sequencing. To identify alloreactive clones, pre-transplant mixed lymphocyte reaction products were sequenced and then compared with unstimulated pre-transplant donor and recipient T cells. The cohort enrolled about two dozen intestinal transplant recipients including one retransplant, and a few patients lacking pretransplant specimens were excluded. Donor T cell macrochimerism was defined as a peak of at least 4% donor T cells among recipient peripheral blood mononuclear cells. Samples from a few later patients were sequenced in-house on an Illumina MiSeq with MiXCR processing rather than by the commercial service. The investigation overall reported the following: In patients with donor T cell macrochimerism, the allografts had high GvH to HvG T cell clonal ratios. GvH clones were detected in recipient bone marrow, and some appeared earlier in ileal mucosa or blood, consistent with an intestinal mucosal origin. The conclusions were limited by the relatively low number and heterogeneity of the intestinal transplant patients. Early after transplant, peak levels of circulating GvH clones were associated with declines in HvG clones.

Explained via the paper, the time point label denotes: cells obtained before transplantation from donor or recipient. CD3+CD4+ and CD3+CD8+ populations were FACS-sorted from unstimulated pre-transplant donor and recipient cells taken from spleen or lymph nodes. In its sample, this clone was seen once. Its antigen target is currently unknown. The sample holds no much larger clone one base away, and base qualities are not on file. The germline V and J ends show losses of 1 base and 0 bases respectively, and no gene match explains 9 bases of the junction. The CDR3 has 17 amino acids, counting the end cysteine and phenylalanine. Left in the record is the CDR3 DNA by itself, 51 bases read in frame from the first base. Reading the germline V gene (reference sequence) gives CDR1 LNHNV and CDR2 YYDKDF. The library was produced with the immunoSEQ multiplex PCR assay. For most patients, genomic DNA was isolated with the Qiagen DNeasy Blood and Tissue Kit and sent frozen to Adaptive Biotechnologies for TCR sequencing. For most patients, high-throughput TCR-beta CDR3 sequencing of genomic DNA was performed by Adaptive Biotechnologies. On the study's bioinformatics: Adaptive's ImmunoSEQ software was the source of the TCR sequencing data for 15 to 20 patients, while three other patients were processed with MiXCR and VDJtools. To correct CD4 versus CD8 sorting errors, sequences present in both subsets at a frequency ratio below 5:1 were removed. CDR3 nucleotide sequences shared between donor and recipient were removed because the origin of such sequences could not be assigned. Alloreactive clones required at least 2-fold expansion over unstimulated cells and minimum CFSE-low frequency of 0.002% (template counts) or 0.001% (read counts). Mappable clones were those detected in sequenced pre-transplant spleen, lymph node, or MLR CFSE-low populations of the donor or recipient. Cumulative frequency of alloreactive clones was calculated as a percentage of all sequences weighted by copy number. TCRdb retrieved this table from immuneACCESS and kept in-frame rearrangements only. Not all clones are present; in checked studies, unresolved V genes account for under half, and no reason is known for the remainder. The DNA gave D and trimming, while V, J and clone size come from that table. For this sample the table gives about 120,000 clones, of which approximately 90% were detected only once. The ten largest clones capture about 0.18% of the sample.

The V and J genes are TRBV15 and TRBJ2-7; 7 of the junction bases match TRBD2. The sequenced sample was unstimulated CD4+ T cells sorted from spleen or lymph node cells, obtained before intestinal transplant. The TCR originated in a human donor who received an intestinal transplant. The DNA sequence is TGTGCCACCAGCAGAGTCTTTAGCGGGCGTTACTCCTACGAGCAGTACTTC. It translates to CATSRVFSGRYSYEQYF.